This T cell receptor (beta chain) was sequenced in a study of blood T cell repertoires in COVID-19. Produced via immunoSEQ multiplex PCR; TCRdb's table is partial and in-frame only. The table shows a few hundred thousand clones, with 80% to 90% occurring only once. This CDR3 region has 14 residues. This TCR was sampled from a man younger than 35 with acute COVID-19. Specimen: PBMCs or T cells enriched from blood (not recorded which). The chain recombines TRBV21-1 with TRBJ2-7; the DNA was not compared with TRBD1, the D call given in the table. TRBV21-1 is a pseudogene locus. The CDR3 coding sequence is TGTGCCAGCAGGGGACAGGGGAGTGCCTACGAGCAGTACTTC. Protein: CASRGQGSAYEQYF.